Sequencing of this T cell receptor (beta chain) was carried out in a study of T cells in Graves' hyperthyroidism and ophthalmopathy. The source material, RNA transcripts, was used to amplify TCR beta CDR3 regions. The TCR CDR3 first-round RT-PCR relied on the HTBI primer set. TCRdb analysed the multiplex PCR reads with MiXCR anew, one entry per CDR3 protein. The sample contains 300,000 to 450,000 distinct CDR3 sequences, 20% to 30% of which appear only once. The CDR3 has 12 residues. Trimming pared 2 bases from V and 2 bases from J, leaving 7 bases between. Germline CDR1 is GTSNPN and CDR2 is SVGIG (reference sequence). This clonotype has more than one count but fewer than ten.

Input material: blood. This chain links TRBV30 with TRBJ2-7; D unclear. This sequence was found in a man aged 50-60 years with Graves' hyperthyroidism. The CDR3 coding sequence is TGTGCCTGGAGTCCCCCGGCCTACGAGCAGTACTTC. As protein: CAWSPPAYEQYF.